These 28 T cell receptor beta chains came from one sample sequenced in a study of spatial heterogeneity in lung cancer. Findings of the study overall: One measure, the expanded intratumoral alpha and beta TCR count, tracked tumor mutation counts.

TCRdb ran MiXCR on the 5' RACE reads and lists one entry per CDR3 protein. The sample yields around 100,000 distinct CDR3 sequences, around 4.3% seen once. Their antigens are not known. Time point indicated: sample taken at primary tumor resection. Sequenced material: lung tumor tissue, taken at surgery. The receptors shown here come from a male donor with early-stage non-small cell lung cancer.

This clonotype was picked up many times. This rearrangement joins TRBV5-5 to TRBJ1-4; perhaps TRBD1 as D (6 bases). The CDR3 extends over 16 amino acids. Trimming removed 3 bases from V and 3 bases from J, with 15 bases in between. In germline, CDR1 is SGHKS, CDR2 YYEKEE (reference sequence). The CDR3, as DNA: TGTGCCAGCAGCTCTAAAACAGGGATAGCTAATGAAAAACTGTTTTTT. Its protein is CASSSKTGIANEKLFF.

This clonotype was detected ten times or more. The chain carries TRBV3-1 and TRBJ2-7; 7 nucleotides match TRBD1. Germline V gives CDR1 LGHDT, CDR2 YNNKEL (reference sequence). With 5 bases clipped from V and 1 base from J, the junction kept 8 bases outside the gene matches. This CDR3 contains 15 residues. The CDR3 loop reads CASSKGWDRSYEQYF. The CDR3 DNA reads TGTGCCAGCAGCAAGGGCTGGGACAGATCCTACGAGCAGTACTTC.

This clonotype was observed at least ten times. The V call is TRBV5-1, the J call TRBJ2-1, with D hard to call. There are 16 residues in the CDR3. With 0 bases removed from V and 0 bases from J, the gap between germline ends came to 10 bases. The germline gives CDR1 SGHRS, CDR2 YFSETQ. The chain's CDR3 is CASSLAGSSSYNEQFF. The CDR3 DNA follows: TGCGCCAGCAGCTTGGCGGGTTCCAGCTCCTACAATGAGCAGTTCTTC.

This clonotype was seen ten or more times. This sequence joins TRBV3-1 and TRBJ1-1, with unresolved D. Germline CDR1 reads LGHDT; CDR2 reads YNNKEL (reference sequence). The CDR3 runs to 13 residues. V was pared by 1 base and J by 6 bases, with 9 bases between. The CDR3 nucleotides read TGTGCCAGCAGCCAAGCGACACACCCTGAAGCTTTCTTT. Translation gives CASSQATHPEAFF.

This clonotype has a count of ten or more. The chain carries TRBV6-1 and TRBJ1-5; possible D gene TRBD1, 5 bases. The germline CDR1 and CDR2 sequences are MNHNS and SASEGT. This CDR3 region has 16 residues. V lost 0 bases, J lost 2 bases, and 11 bases lay in between. The CDR3 bases are TGTGCCAGCAGTGAAGCGCGGGGCCGGGGCAATCAGCCCCAGCATTTT. Translating it yields CASSEARGRGNQPQHF.

This clonotype was seen many times. The chain is built from TRBV6-6 and TRBJ2-1; 7 bases match TRBD2. After removal of 7 bases from V and 5 bases from J, the junction contained 14 bases not matched to a gene. There are 16 residues in the CDR3. Germline V gene lookup returns CDR1 MNHNY and CDR2 SVGAGI (reference sequence). The CDR3 DNA follows: TGTGCCAGCATTGCGGGAGCCGTTCCCGTACACAATGAGCAGTTCTTC. Encoded protein: CASIAGAVPVHNEQFF.

The table lists this clonotype with many counts. The rearrangement joins TRBV28 to TRBJ2-5; D might be TRBD2 (5 bases). Germline loops: CDR1 MDHEN, CDR2 SYDVKM. The CDR3 spans 14 residues. V shed 5 bases and J shed 2 bases, with 12 bases lying between them. The CDR3 is CASSTRDYQETQYF. In nucleotides, the CDR3 is TGTGCCAGCAGTACCCGCGACTATCAAGAGACCCAGTACTTC. The complete variable domain, with remaining parts taken from reference TRBV28 and TRBJ2-5, reads DVKVTQSSRYLVKRTGEKVFLECVQDMDHENMFWYRQDPGLGLRLIYFSYDVKMKEKGDIPEGYSVSREKKERFSLILESASTNQTSMYLCASSTRDYQETQYFGPGTRLLVL.

This clonotype was seen ten or more times. The V call is TRBV6-1, the J call TRBJ2-7; D is unresolved. With 0 bases removed from V and 2 bases from J, the gap between germline ends came to 14 bases. CDR3 length equals 16 residues. Looked up from germline, CDR1 is MNHNS and CDR2 is SASEGT. CDR3 bases: TGTGCCAGCAGTGAAGCAGGGTATGGGAATCCCTACGAGCAGTACTTC. Protein: CASSEAGYGNPYEQYF.

The chain couples TRBV3-1 to TRBJ2-3; D gene unclear. The CDR3 runs 14 residues. Per germline, CDR1 LGHDT and CDR2 YNNKEL (reference sequence). The germline V and J ends were trimmed by 0 bases and 6 bases, with 10 bases remaining between them. CDR3 residues: CASSQDPGYDTQYF. As DNA, the CDR3 is TGTGCCAGCAGCCAAGATCCTGGCTACGATACGCAGTATTTT.

This clonotype showed up many times. V gene TRBV2 combines with J gene TRBJ1-3, with 7 bases aligning to TRBD1. This CDR3 spans 16 amino acids. V lost 7 bases and J lost 0; bases outside the gene matches: 9. Germline CDR1 and CDR2: SNHLY and FYNNEI. The DNA for the CDR3 is TGTGCCAGCATGAGGCTTGGGACAGTCTCTGGAAACACCATATATTTT. This translates into CASMRLGTVSGNTIYF.

This chain links TRBV5-6 with TRBJ2-2; D could derive from TRBD1 or TRBD2 (5 bases each). The CDR3 is 16 amino acids. Trimming pared 2 bases from V and 4 bases from J, leaving 15 bases between. CDR1 SGHDT and CDR2 YYEEEE come from the germline V gene. The CDR3 sequence: CASSFITGRSTGELFF. The CDR3 region has the DNA TGTGCCAGCAGCTTTATCACGGGGCGAAGCACCGGGGAGCTGTTTTTT.

This clonotype appeared many times. V is TRBV28 and J is TRBJ2-2; TRBD1 might be the D (5 bases). The CDR3 extends over 16 amino acids. Between the trimmed V and J ends, which lost 1 base and 0 bases, there was a span of 9 bases. The germline V gene has CDR1 MDHEN and CDR2 SYDVKM. CDR3 bases: TGTGCCAGCAGTTTATATAGGGGTACGAACACCGGGGAGCTGTTTTTT. As protein: CASSLYRGTNTGELFF.

This chain links TRBV14 with TRBJ2-7; D is undetermined. Germline V gene data show CDR1 as SGHDN and CDR2 as FVKESK. V was trimmed by 0 bases and J by 4 bases, leaving 13 bases between them. This CDR3 is built from 15 residues. The CDR3 bases are TGTGCCAGCAGCCAAGATGGAGTAGTAAGTTACGAGCAGTACTTC. It codes for CASSQDGVVSYEQYF. The full variable domain, its missing parts supplied by reference TRBV14 and TRBJ2-7, is EAGVTQFPSHSVIEKGQTVTLRCDPISGHDNLYWYRRVMGKEIKFLLHFVKESKQDESGMPNNRFLAERTGGTYSTLKVQPAELEDSGVYFCASSQDGVVSYEQYFGPGTRLTVT.

This clonotype has a count of ten or more. The chain uses TRBV20-1 and TRBJ2-2; D is perhaps TRBD2 (6 bases). CDR1 DFQATT and CDR2 SNEGSKA come from the germline V gene (reference sequence). CDR3 length: 13 amino acids. Trimming shortened V by 4 bases and J by 5 bases, and 11 bases separated the two germline ends. The CDR3 region has the DNA TGCAGTGCTATCAGGCGGGATACCGGGGAGCTGTTTTTT. It yields the protein CSAIRRDTGELFF.

This clonotype was recorded many times. V and J are TRBV6-6 and TRBJ1-4; tentative D call: TRBD1 (6 bases). Trimming took off 5 bases at V and 11 bases at J, with 18 bases between the two ends. The CDR3 totals 14 residues. Germline CDR1 is MNHNY and CDR2 is SVGAGI (reference sequence). The CDR3 protein is CASSTGHSRGKLFF. The CDR3 DNA follows: TGTGCCAGCAGTACGGGACACTCCCGGGGGAAACTGTTTTTT.

This clonotype was observed at least ten times. V and J are TRBV5-6 and TRBJ2-7, with 7 bases matching TRBD2. V was pared by 1 base and J by 9 bases, with 16 bases of the junction left unmatched. Looked up from germline, CDR1 is SGHDT and CDR2 is YYEEEE. The CDR3 contains 16 residues. The chain's CDR3 is CASSLSVLASLNVQYF. The DNA of the CDR3 is TGTGCCAGCAGCTTGAGCGTACTAGCGAGCCTTAATGTGCAGTACTTC.

This clonotype showed up just a few times. The CDR3 is CASSEEAGQETQYF. CDR3 DNA sequence: TGTGCCAGCAGTGAAGAGGCAGGCCAAGAGACCCAGTACTTC. V usage is TRBV2 and J usage is TRBJ2-5; D ambiguous. The length of the CDR3 is 14 residues. The germline V and J ends were trimmed by 1 base and 1 base, with 7 bases remaining between them. The germline gives CDR1 SNHLY, CDR2 FYNNEI.

The chain couples TRBV6-2 or TRBV6-3 to TRBJ2-1, with 9 bases lining up with TRBD2. Germline loops: CDR1 MNHEY, CDR2 SVGEGT. The V and J ends lost 4 bases and 14 bases, in that order; junction bases with no gene match: 6. CDR3 length: 12 amino acids. DNA for the CDR3: TGTGCCAGCAGTTTAGCGGGAGTAATCGAGTTCTTC. Translation: CASSLAGVIEFF.

V usage is TRBV29-1 and J usage is TRBJ1-2; no clear D. The V end lost 3 bases, the J end lost 0 bases, and 11 bases lay between the germline ends. The CDR3 spans 14 residues. From germline, CDR1 is SQVTM and CDR2 ANQGSEA. The CDR3 region has the DNA TGCAGCGTTGACTGGACGGGGACTAACTATGGCTACACCTTC. It is translated as CSVDWTGTNYGYTF. Together with reference TRBV29-1 and TRBJ1-2, the CDR3 gives the full variable domain: SAVISQKPSRDICQRGTSLTIQCQVDSQVTMMFWYRQQPGQSLTLIATANQGSEATYESGFVIDKFPISRPNLTFSTLTVSNMSPEDSSIYLCSVDWTGTNYGYTFGSGTRLTVV.

This clonotype was recorded a few times. The chain combines TRBV2 with TRBJ2-2; unclear D gene. From germline, CDR1 is SNHLY and CDR2 FYNNEI. Between the trimmed V and J ends, which lost 5 bases and 5 bases, there was a span of 15 bases. This CDR3 has 15 amino acids. CDR3 protein: CASSMDGRGTGELFF. The CDR3 coding sequence is TGTGCCAGCAGTATGGACGGACGTGGAACCGGGGAGCTGTTTTTT.

This clonotype has at least ten counts. The J gene is TRBJ2-5, the V gene TRBV12-3 or TRBV12-4, with 14 bases identical to TRBD2. V gave up 3 bases and J gave up 4 bases; unmatched junction bases: 10. The CDR3 length is 18 residues. The CDR3 DNA reads TGTGCCAGCAGTTTCGTGACTAGCGGGAGGGCCTTGCGAGAGACCCAGTACTTC. Amino acids: CASSFVTSGRALRETQYF.

This clonotype has a count of ten or more. The V and J genes are TRBV27 and TRBJ2-5; D remains ambiguous. The V end was cut by 6 bases, the J end by 2 bases, with 10 bases between. This CDR3 has 13 residues. Germline V CDR1 and CDR2: MNHEY, SMNVEV (reference sequence). The CDR3 spells CASSLTEQETQYF. The CDR3 nucleotides read TGTGCCAGCAGCTTAACGGAACAAGAGACCCAGTACTTC.

This clonotype was recorded at least ten times. The rearrangement uses TRBV10-3 and TRBJ2-1, with TRBD2 identical over 8 bases. V lost 5 bases, J lost 7 bases, and 22 bases stayed unmatched. Germline assignment: CDR1 ENHRY and CDR2 SYGVKD. CDR3 length: 19 residues. As DNA, the CDR3 is TGTGCCATCAGTCAGCGTTATGTAGCGGGACTCGCGCCGGGAAATGAGCAGTTCTTC. Protein: CAISQRYVAGLAPGNEQFF.

Here the CDR3 DNA reads TGTGCCAGCAGCCAACTCCACATGAGCTCCTACGAGCAGTACTTC. Its protein is CASSQLHMSSYEQYF. This rearrangement joins TRBV14 to TRBJ2-7, with no clear D. CDR3 length: 15 amino acids. Trimming removed 2 bases at V and 0 bases at J, with 11 bases between. The germline CDR1 and CDR2 sequences are SGHDN and FVKESK.

In this sample, this clonotype turned up many times. This chain uses TRBV28 with TRBJ1-5; D is perhaps TRBD1 (5 bases). The V and J ends lost 10 bases and 4 bases respectively, with 11 bases between them. This CDR3 is built from 12 residues. Germline-derived CDR1 and CDR2 are MDHEN and SYDVKM. CDR3 DNA: TGTGCCACCGAAGGGGAAAATCAGCCCCAGCATTTT. Translating it yields CATEGENQPQHF.

This clonotype was observed at least ten times. CDR3 sequence: CASSLAGPSRVDTQYF. The CDR3 DNA sequence: TGTGCCAGCAGCTTAGCTGGGCCCAGCCGGGTAGATACGCAGTATTTT. The chain has TRBV7-9 and TRBJ2-3; no clear D. Germline assignment: CDR1 SEHNR and CDR2 FQNEAQ (reference sequence). This CDR3 comprises 16 residues. The V and J ends lost 0 bases and 5 bases respectively, with 15 bases between them.

In this sample, this clonotype turned up many times. The CDR3 sequence is CASSPRRHNEQFF. The DNA of the CDR3 is TGTGCCAGCAGCCCTCGCCGTCACAATGAGCAGTTCTTC. The rearrangement links TRBV7-9 to TRBJ2-1; D call uncertain. The CDR3 has 13 residues. Trimming stripped 5 bases from V and 5 bases from J, with 10 bases between. Per germline, CDR1 SEHNR and CDR2 FQNEAQ (reference sequence).

In its sample, this clonotype was seen many times. V is TRBV10-3 and J is TRBJ2-1; D remains ambiguous. This CDR3 contains 13 residues. Trimming pared 9 bases from V and 0 bases from J, leaving 9 bases between. CDR1 and CDR2 from the germline V gene are ENHRY and SYGVKD. This chain's CDR3 is CAMLDSSYNEQFF. The DNA for the CDR3 is TGTGCCATGCTAGATAGCTCCTACAATGAGCAGTTCTTC.